The 7 T cell receptor beta chains listed next were all sequenced from one sample in a study of shared T cell receptors in the human thymus (dated by TCRdb to about 2021). Library prep was done by the immunoSEQ multiplex PCR assay. TCRdb provides this immuneACCESS table in a form limited to in-frame rearrangements. Some clones are lacking; in checked studies, under half of them reflect an unresolved V gene, and why the rest are absent is not known. The sample data list about 500,000 clones, and around 78% of these were observed just once. The top ten clones comprise around 0.012% of the sample. These sequences were also reported in another study, on human thymus T cells.

Sequencing was done on a sample of thymocytes. The receptors originated from a boy younger than two with a congenital heart defect. Donor details come from another sample of the same person, matched by shared clones.

The chain is built from TRBV6-1 and TRBJ2-7; the D gene is possibly TRBD1 (7 bases). The CDR3 runs 11 residues. Germline V gene lookup returns CDR1 MNHNS and CDR2 SASEGT. V was cut by 10 bases and J by 6 bases, with 13 bases left in between. CDR3 residues: CANRGGGEQYF. CDR3 coding DNA: TGTGCCAACAGGGGAGGCGGCGAGCAGTACTTC.

This clone was seen a single time. V gene TRBV5-6 combines with J gene TRBJ2-1; 13 bases align to TRBD2. The CDR3 totals 14 residues. Germline V CDR1 and CDR2: SGHDT, YYEEEE. J was trimmed by 5 bases and V by 8 bases; bases with no gene match: 4. The CDR3 DNA sequence: TGTGCCAGTGATGGGACTAGCGGGAACAATGAGCAGTTCTTC. Its protein product is CASDGTSGNNEQFF.

This chain uses TRBV19 with TRBJ1-5; D may be TRBD1 (5 bases). The germline gives CDR1 LNHDA, CDR2 SQIVND (reference sequence). The CDR3 has 13 residues. Trimming cost V 7 bases and J 3 bases, with 10 bases left between them. CDR3 residues: CASKRQLNQPQHF. In nucleotides, the CDR3 is TGTGCCAGTAAAAGACAGCTCAATCAGCCCCAGCATTTT.

The count of this clone is one. The V gene is TRBV5-4, the J gene TRBJ1-1; TRBD1 aligns across 7 bases. Germline V gene data show CDR1 as SGHNT and CDR2 as YYREEE (reference sequence). The V gene end was trimmed by 4 bases and the J gene end by 0 bases; junction bases not matched to a gene: 9. The CDR3 is 16 amino acids. The CDR3 region has the DNA TGTGCCAGCAGCGTTCTTGACAGGGTTTTGAACACTGAAGCTTTCTTT. Translated: CASSVLDRVLNTEAFF.

The chain links TRBV4-2 to TRBJ2-1; 11 bases agree with TRBD2. The CDR3 extends over 15 amino acids. After removal of 7 bases from V and 8 bases from J, the junction contained 10 bases not matched to a gene. CDR1 and CDR2 from the germline V gene are LGHNA and YNFKEQ. CDR3 nucleotides: TGTGCCAGCAACGACGGGACTAGCGGCGTGGATGAGCAGTTCTTC. Protein sequence: CASNDGTSGVDEQFF.

The chain recombines TRBV7-2 with TRBJ2-5, with 10 nucleotides matching TRBD1. Germline CDR1 SGHTA, CDR2 FQGNSA. This CDR3 contains 15 residues. V gave up 5 bases and J gave up 5 bases; unmatched junction bases: 8. This CDR3 is CASSASGDRGETQYF. For the CDR3, the DNA is TGTGCCAGCAGCGCTAGTGGGGACAGGGGTGAGACCCAGTACTTC.

The gene calls are TRBV4-3 and TRBJ2-3, with 13 nucleotides matching TRBD2. The CDR3 covers 21 residues. V dropped 3 bases and J dropped 5; count of bases not matched to a gene: 20. Germline V lookup: CDR1 LGHNA, CDR2 YSLEER. The CDR3 spells CASSQTQLAGGPERIGDTQYF. DNA of the CDR3: TGCGCCAGCAGCCAGACCCAACTAGCGGGAGGGCCGGAGAGGATTGGAGATACGCAGTATTTT.